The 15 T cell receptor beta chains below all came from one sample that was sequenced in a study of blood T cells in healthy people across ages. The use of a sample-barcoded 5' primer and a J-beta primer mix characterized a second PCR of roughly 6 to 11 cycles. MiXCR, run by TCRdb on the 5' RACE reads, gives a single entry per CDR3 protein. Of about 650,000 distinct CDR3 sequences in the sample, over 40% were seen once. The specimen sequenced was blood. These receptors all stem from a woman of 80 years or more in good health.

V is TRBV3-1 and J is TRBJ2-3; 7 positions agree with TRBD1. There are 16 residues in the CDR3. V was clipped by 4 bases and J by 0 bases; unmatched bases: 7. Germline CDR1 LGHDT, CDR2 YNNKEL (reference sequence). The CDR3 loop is CASSPSGTVSTDTQYF. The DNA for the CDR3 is TGTGCCAGCAGCCCCTCGGGGACAGTTAGCACAGATACGCAGTATTTT.

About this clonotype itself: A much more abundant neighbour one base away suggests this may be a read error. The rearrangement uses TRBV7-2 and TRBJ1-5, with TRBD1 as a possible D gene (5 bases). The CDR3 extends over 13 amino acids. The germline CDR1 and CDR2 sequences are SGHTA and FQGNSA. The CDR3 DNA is TGTGCCGGCAGCTTAGTAGGGGATCAGCCCCAGCATTTT. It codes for CAGSLVGDQPQHF.

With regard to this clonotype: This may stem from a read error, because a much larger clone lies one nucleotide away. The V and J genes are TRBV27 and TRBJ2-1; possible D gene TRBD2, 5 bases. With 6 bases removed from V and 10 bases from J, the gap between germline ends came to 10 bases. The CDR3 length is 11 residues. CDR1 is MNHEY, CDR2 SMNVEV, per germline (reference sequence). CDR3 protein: CASRLGYEQFF. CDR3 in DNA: TGTGCCAGCAGACTAGGGTACGAGCAGTTCTTC.

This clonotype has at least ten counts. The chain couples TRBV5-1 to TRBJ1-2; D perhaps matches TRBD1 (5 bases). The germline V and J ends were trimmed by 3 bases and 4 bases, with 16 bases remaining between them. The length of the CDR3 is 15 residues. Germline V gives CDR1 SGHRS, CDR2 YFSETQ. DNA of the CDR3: TGCGCCAGCAGCTCTACAGCCTTGACAGTCTATGGCTACACCTTC. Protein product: CASSSTALTVYGYTF.

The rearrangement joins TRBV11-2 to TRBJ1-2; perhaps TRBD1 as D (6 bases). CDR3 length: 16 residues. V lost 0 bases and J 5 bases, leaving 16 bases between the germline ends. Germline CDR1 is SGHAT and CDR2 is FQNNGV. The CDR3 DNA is TGTGCCAGCAGCTTAGAGGGCGCAGGGGATTATTATGGCTACACCTTC. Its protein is CASSLEGAGDYYGYTF.

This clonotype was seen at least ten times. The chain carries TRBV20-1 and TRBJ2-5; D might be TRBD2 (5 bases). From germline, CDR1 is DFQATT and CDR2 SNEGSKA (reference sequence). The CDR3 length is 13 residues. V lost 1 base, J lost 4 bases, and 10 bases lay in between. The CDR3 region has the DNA TGCAGTGCTAGAGTCGGAGGAAGAGAGACCCAGTACTTC. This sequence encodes CSARVGGRETQYF.

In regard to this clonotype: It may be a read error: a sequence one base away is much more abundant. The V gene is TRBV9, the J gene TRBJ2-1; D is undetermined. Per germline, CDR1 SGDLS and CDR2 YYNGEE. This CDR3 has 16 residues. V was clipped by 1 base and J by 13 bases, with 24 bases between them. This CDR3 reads CASSVNPDAPQETQFF. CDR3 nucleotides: TGTGCCAGCAGCGTAAATCCGGACGCCCCTCAAGAGACCCAGTTCTTC.

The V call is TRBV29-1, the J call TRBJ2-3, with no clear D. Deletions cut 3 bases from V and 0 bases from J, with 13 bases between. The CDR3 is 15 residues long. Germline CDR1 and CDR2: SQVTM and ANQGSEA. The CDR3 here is CSVDPKTYSTDTQYF. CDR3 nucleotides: TGCAGCGTTGACCCAAAAACATATAGCACAGATACGCAGTATTTT.

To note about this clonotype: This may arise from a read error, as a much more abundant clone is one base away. The CDR3 nucleotides are TGTGCCAGCAGGAGGGACAGGGCTGGCTACACCTTC. Translating it yields CASRRDRAGYTF. The chain is built from TRBV2 and TRBJ1-2, with 9 bases lining up with TRBD1. V was clipped by 6 bases and J by 7 bases; unmatched bases: 3. CDR1 and CDR2 (germline): SNHLY, FYNNEI. The CDR3 consists of 12 residues.

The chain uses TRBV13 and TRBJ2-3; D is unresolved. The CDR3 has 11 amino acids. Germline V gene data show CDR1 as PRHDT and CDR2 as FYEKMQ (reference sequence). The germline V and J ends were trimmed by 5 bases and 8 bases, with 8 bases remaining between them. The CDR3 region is CASSVTFTQYF. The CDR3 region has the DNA TGTGCCAGCAGCGTTACATTTACGCAGTATTTT.

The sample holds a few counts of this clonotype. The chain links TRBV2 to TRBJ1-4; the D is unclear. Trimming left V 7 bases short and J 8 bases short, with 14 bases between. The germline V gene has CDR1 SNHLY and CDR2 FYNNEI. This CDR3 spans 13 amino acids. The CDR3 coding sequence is TGTGCCAGCATCGACAATCGTAGAGAAAAACTGTTTTTT. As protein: CASIDNRREKLFF. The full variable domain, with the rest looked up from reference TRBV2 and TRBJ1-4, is EPEVTQTPSHQVTQMGQEVILRCVPISNHLYFYWYRQILGQKVEFLVSFYNNEISEKSEIFDDQFSVERPDGSNFTLKIRSTKLEDSAMYFCASIDNRREKLFFGSGTQLSVL.

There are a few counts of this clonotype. The CDR3 loop reads CASSVSAPDTQYF. CDR3 bases: TGTGCCAGCAGTGTTTCAGCCCCAGATACGCAGTATTTT. The V gene is TRBV12-3 or TRBV12-4, the J gene TRBJ2-3; no reliable D call. The ends were cut back, 5 bases at V and 4 bases at J, with 10 bases in the middle. This CDR3 spans 13 amino acids.

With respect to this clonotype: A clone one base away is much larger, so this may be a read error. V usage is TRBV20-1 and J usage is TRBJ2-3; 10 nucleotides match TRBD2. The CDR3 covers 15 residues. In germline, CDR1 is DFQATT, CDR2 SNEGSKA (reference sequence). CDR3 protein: CSASASSGSIDTQYF. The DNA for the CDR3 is TGCAGTGCTTCGGCCTCTAGCGGGAGCATAGATACGCAGTATTTT.

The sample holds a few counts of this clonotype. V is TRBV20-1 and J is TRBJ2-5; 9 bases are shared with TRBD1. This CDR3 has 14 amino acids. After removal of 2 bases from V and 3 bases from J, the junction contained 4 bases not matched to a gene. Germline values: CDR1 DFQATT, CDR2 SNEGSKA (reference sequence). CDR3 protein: CSARRDRVKETQYF. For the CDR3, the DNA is TGCAGTGCTAGAAGGGACAGGGTCAAAGAGACCCAGTACTTC.

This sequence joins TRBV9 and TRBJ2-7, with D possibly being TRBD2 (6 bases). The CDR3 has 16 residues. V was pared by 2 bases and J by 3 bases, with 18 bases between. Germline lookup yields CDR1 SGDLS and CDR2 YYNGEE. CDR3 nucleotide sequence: TGTGCCAGCAGCGTTTACCATAGTAGGGGAGGCTACGAGCAGTACTTC. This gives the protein CASSVYHSRGGYEQYF.